Below, 2 T cell receptor beta chains from the same sample are listed, as sequenced in a study of shared clonotypes between healthy human individuals. CD45RO-negative, CCR7-selected cells formed the naive CD8 fraction, which excluded terminally differentiated effector memory CD45RA+ cells. Using immunoSEQ multiplex PCR, the repertoire was profiled, and TCRdb retains in-frame clones only, with some absent. The data hold about 750,000 clones, with 92% observed a single time. The sample was naive CD8+ T cells sorted from blood. The source of these receptors is a man aged 30 to 45 in good health.

This clone occurred once. The same CDR3 can be traced to other DNA sequences in this sample. V is TRBV7-6 and J is TRBJ2-3; the D call may be TRBD1 or TRBD2 (6 bases each). The germline V gene has CDR1 SGHVS and CDR2 FNYEAQ. V was pared by 4 bases and J by 3 bases, with 11 bases between. The CDR3 is 14 residues long. The CDR3 coding sequence is TGTGCCAGCAGCTCCGGAGGGGGAACAGATACGCAGTATTTT. It is translated as CASSSGGGTDTQYF.

The V call is TRBV6-6, the J call TRBJ1-2; a possible D gene is TRBD1 (6 bases). V lost 6 bases, J lost 9 bases, and 11 bases lay in between. Germline V lookup: CDR1 MNHNY, CDR2 SVGAGI (reference sequence). This CDR3 has 11 residues. The CDR3 loop is CASSPDRSYTF. DNA of the CDR3: TGTGCCAGCAGCCCCGACAGGAGCTACACCTTC.